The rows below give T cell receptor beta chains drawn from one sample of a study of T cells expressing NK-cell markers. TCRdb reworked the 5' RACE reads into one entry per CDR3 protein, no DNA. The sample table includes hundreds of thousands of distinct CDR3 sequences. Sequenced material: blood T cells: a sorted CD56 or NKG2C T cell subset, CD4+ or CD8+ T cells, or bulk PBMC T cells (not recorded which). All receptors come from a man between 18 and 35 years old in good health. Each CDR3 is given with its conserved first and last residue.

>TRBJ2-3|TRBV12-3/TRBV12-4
CASSRTLAGVGSDTQYF
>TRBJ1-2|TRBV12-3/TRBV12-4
CASSLGLLRGYTF
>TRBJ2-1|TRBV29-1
CSVKIADFYNEQFF
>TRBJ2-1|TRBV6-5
CASSFRGGEFF
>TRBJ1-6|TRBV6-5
CASRPGYDSSPLHF
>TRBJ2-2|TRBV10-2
CASLDPPNTGELFF
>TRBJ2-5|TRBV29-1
CSARPGTGRETQYF
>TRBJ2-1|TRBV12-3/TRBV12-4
CASSLDSIGKEQFF
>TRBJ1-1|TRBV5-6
CASSLLYGIAEAFF
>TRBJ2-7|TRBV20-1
CSALPLSGGISGGEQYF
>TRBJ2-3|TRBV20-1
CSASLPAQTQYF
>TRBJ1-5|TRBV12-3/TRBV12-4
CASTPTGGAGQPQHF
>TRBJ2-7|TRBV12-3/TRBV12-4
CASKAGMDPYEQYF
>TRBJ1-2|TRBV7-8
CASSAGAVNYGYTF
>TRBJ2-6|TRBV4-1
CASSQDPTPVAGANVLTF
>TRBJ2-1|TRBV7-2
CASRWGLAGTGGNEQFF
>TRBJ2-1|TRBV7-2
CASSLNPATLLNEQFF
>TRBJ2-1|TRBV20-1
CSARDLLAGGGYEQFF
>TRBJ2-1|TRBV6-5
CASSYFKRGRNEQFF
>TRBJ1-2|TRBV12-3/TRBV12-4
CASSTTVQGDGYTF
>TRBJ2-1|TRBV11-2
CASSSRVGTTYNEQFF
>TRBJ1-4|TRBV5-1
CASSLGGTGDEKLFF
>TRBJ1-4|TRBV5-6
CASSRQQGKLFF
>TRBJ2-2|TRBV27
CASKKAGNTGELFF
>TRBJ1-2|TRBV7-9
CASSSPGPGGYTF
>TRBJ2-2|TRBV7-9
CASSSRDGRTGELFF
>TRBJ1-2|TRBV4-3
CASSPDRGSYGYTF
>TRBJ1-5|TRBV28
CASSHTDSNQPQHF
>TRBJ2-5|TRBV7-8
CASSFALRHQETQYF
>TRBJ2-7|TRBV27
CASSFQSRDRAHEQYF
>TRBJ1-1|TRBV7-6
CASSLGEANTEAFF
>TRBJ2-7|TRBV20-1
CSARLDRLTYEQYF
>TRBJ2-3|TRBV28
CATIGRAVRTDTQYF
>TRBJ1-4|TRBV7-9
CASSLVQSKEKLFF
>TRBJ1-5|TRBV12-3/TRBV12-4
CASSRTGTLNQPQHF
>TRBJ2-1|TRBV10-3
CAISEGLAGGLSSYNEQFF
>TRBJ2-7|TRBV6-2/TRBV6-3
CASTPSLAAYYEQYF
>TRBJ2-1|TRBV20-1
CSARLGLAGRNEQFF
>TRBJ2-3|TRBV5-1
CASSFRGARTDTQYF
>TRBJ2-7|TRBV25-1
CASSSSGRAYEQYF
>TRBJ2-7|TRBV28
CASRSHSGSGRLIEQYF
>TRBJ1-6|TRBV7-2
CASSLGNRNGSPLHF
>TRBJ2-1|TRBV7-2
CASSPPGLAHNEQFF
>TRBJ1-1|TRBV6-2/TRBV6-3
CASTKVTGPEAFF
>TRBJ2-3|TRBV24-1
CATSDSGRGRDTQYF
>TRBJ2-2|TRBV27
CASGKTALEYTGELFF
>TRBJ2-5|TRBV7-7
CASSQSADSQETQYF